These T cell receptor beta chains were read from a single sample in a study of blood T cell repertoires in COVID-19. Generated by immunoSEQ multiplex PCR, the TCRdb table keeps only in-frame clones and is missing some. This sample yields approximately 140,000 clones, of which more than 75% are seen a single time; roughly 13% belongs to the top ten. Sequencing was done on a sample of peripheral blood. These receptors came from a man in his 60s with active or convalescent COVID-19. Each CDR3 is given with its conserved first and last residue. D genes are given only for firm matches. Some rows have no size entry. The others give once, few or many, or a class for an expanded clone.

CDR3aa: CASSSTSFAGEQYF
CDR3nt: TGTGCCAGCAGCTCTACTAGCTTCGCCGGAGAGCAGTACTTC
j_gene: TRBJ2-7
d_gene: NA
abundance: few
v_gene: TRBV5-4

CDR3aa: CASSRQGATNEKLFF
CDR3nt: TGTGCCAGCAGCAGACAGGGTGCAACTAATGAAAAACTGTTTTTT
j_gene: TRBJ1-4
d_gene: TRBD1
abundance: NA
v_gene: TRBV9

CDR3aa: CASSPAVGANEQFF
CDR3nt: TGTGCCAGCAGCCCAGCGGTCGGAGCCAATGAGCAGTTCTTC
j_gene: TRBJ2-1
d_gene: NA
abundance: NA
v_gene: TRBV7-2

CDR3aa: CASSSVGQGSETQYF
CDR3nt: TGTGCCAGCAGCTCCGTGGGACAGGGATCAGAGACCCAGTACTTC
j_gene: TRBJ2-5
d_gene: TRBD1
abundance: NA
v_gene: TRBV5-5

CDR3aa: CASSQVARGSYNEQFF
CDR3nt: TGCGCCAGCAGCCAAGTTGCGCGGGGGTCCTACAATGAGCAGTTCTTC
j_gene: TRBJ2-1
d_gene: TRBD2
abundance: NA
v_gene: TRBV4-3

CDR3aa: CASSLPDRAYEQYF
CDR3nt: TGCGCCAGCAGCTTGCCGGACAGGGCATACGAGCAGTACTTC
j_gene: TRBJ2-7
d_gene: TRBD1
abundance: NA
v_gene: TRBV5-1

CDR3aa: CSASSGVVKTEAFF
CDR3nt: TGCAGTGCTAGTTCGGGTGTTGTAAAAACTGAAGCTTTCTTT
j_gene: TRBJ1-1
d_gene: NA
abundance: NA
v_gene: TRBV20-1

CDR3aa: CASKEGRSEAFF
CDR3nt: TGTGCCAGCAAGGAGGGGAGGTCTGAAGCTTTCTTT
j_gene: TRBJ1-1
d_gene: NA
abundance: NA
v_gene: TRBV28

CDR3aa: CSVGVASSYEQYF
CDR3nt: TGCAGCGTTGGAGTAGCAAGCTCCTACGAGCAGTACTTC
j_gene: TRBJ2-7
d_gene: NA
abundance: NA
v_gene: TRBV29-1

CDR3aa: CASSYGLAGGLIDEQYF
CDR3nt: TGTGCCAGCAGTTACGGACTAGCGGGAGGATTAATAGACGAGCAGTACTTC
j_gene: TRBJ2-7
d_gene: TRBD2
abundance: NA
v_gene: TRBV9

CDR3aa: CASSPRLGRGRPGELFF
CDR3nt: TGCGCCAGCAGCCCCCGCCTAGGCAGGGGCCGACCCGGGGAGCTGTTTTTT
j_gene: TRBJ2-2
d_gene: NA
abundance: few
v_gene: TRBV5-1

CDR3aa: CASSQRQGSYGYTF
CDR3nt: TGCGCCAGCAGCCAGCGACAGGGGAGCTATGGCTACACCTTC
j_gene: TRBJ1-2
d_gene: TRBD1
abundance: NA
v_gene: TRBV5-1

CDR3aa: CATSRDGTGSSYEQYF
CDR3nt: TGTGCCACCAGCAGAGACGGCACAGGGAGCTCCTACGAGCAGTACTTC
j_gene: TRBJ2-7
d_gene: NA
abundance: NA
v_gene: TRBV15

CDR3aa: CATSDLVLAGGNEQFF
CDR3nt: TGTGCCACCAGTGATTTGGTGCTAGCGGGAGGCAATGAGCAGTTCTTC
j_gene: TRBJ2-1
d_gene: TRBD2
abundance: once
v_gene: TRBV24-1

CDR3aa: CASSTGVTEAFF
CDR3nt: TGTGCCAGCAGTACCGGGGTCACTGAAGCTTTCTTT
j_gene: TRBJ1-1
d_gene: NA
abundance: NA
v_gene: TRBV6-5

CDR3aa: CASSVAGNSNQPQHF
CDR3nt: TGTGCCAGCAGCGTAGCAGGTAATAGCAATCAGCCCCAGCATTTT
j_gene: TRBJ1-5
d_gene: NA
abundance: NA
v_gene: TRBV9

CDR3aa: CASSPLSEQYF
CDR3nt: TGTGCCAGCAGTCCCCTCTCCGAGCAGTACTTC
j_gene: TRBJ2-7
d_gene: NA
abundance: NA
v_gene: TRBV6-2/TRBV6-3

CDR3aa: CASGARAQRGNTIYF
CDR3nt: TGTGCCAGCGGGGCCAGGGCTCAAAGGGGAAACACCATATATTTT
j_gene: TRBJ1-3
d_gene: NA
abundance: NA
v_gene: TRBV28

CDR3aa: CASSPTQGTDTQYF
CDR3nt: TGCGCCAGCAGCCCTACACAGGGGACAGATACGCAGTATTTT
j_gene: TRBJ2-3
d_gene: TRBD1
abundance: once
v_gene: TRBV5-1

CDR3aa: CASSWGQYTGELFF
CDR3nt: TGTGCCAGCAGCTGGGGACAATACACCGGGGAGCTGTTTTTT
j_gene: TRBJ2-2
d_gene: NA
abundance: once
v_gene: TRBV7-9

CDR3aa: CASSHPGGRETQYF
CDR3nt: TGTGCCAGCAGCCACCCCGGGGGGCGCGAGACCCAGTACTTC
j_gene: TRBJ2-5
d_gene: NA
abundance: NA
v_gene: TRBV11-2

CDR3aa: CASNPVKGQGSNVEQYF
CDR3nt: TGTGCCAGCAACCCAGTTAAGGGACAGGGATCCAACGTCGAGCAGTACTTC
j_gene: TRBJ2-7
d_gene: TRBD1
abundance: NA
v_gene: TRBV28

CDR3aa: CASSLAPQVKAFF
CDR3nt: TGTGCCAGCAGCTTGGCCCCACAGGTTAAAGCTTTCTTT
j_gene: TRBJ1-1
d_gene: NA
abundance: NA
v_gene: TRBV5-4

CDR3aa: CASSVAGTEAFF
CDR3nt: TGTGCCAGCAGCGTAGCAGGAACTGAAGCTTTCTTT
j_gene: TRBJ1-1
d_gene: NA
abundance: few
v_gene: TRBV9

CDR3aa: CASGRQGGNEAFF
CDR3nt: TGTGCCAGCGGTAGACAGGGGGGTAACGAAGCTTTCTTT
j_gene: TRBJ1-1
d_gene: TRBD1
abundance: NA
v_gene: TRBV6-5

CDR3aa: CASTERGSGGEQYF
CDR3nt: TGTGCCAGCACCGAAAGGGGTTCCGGCGGCGAGCAGTACTTC
j_gene: TRBJ2-7
d_gene: NA
abundance: NA
v_gene: TRBV3-1/TRBV3-2

CDR3aa: CASSRLTSAYNEQFF
CDR3nt: TGTGCCAGCTCCCGCCTGACTAGCGCGTACAATGAGCAGTTCTTC
j_gene: TRBJ2-1
d_gene: TRBD2
abundance: NA
v_gene: TRBV18

CDR3aa: CASSDPGHLSGANVLTF
CDR3nt: TGTGCCAGCAGTGACCCGGGACACCTCTCTGGGGCCAACGTCCTGACTTTC
j_gene: TRBJ2-6
d_gene: NA
abundance: NA
v_gene: TRBV6-4

CDR3aa: CASSPLSGGIDTQYF
CDR3nt: TGCGCCAGCAGCCCCCTGTCAGGGGGCATAGATACGCAGTATTTT
j_gene: TRBJ2-3
d_gene: TRBD1
abundance: NA
v_gene: TRBV5-1

CDR3aa: CASSPQQGDQPQHF
CDR3nt: TGTGCCAGCTCACCACAACAGGGAGATCAGCCCCAGCATTTT
j_gene: TRBJ1-5
d_gene: NA
abundance: NA
v_gene: TRBV18

CDR3aa: CASRDSGLSPLHF
CDR3nt: TGTGCCAGCCGGGACAGCGGGTTATCACCCCTCCACTTT
j_gene: TRBJ1-6
d_gene: TRBD1
abundance: NA
v_gene: TRBV2

CDR3aa: CATSRDGRVEQFF
CDR3nt: TGTGCCACCAGCAGAGATGGCAGGGTCGAGCAGTTCTTC
j_gene: TRBJ2-1
d_gene: NA
abundance: NA
v_gene: TRBV15

CDR3aa: CASSLQGGNIQYF
CDR3nt: TGTGCCAGCAGTTTACAGGGCGGTAACATTCAGTACTTC
j_gene: TRBJ2-4
d_gene: NA
abundance: NA
v_gene: TRBV28

CDR3aa: CASSPGTGAYYQPQHF
CDR3nt: TGCGCCAGCAGCCCCGGGACAGGGGCCTACTATCAGCCCCAGCATTTT
j_gene: TRBJ1-5
d_gene: TRBD1
abundance: once
v_gene: TRBV4-3

CDR3aa: CASSWDRDEQYF
CDR3nt: TGCGCCAGCTCCTGGGACAGGGACGAGCAGTACTTC
j_gene: TRBJ2-7
d_gene: TRBD1
abundance: NA
v_gene: TRBV5-1

CDR3aa: CASRPDSRGGGYTF
CDR3nt: TGTGCCAGCAGACCGGACAGCCGCGGTGGAGGCTACACCTTC
j_gene: TRBJ1-2
d_gene: NA
abundance: few
v_gene: TRBV2

CDR3aa: CASAQGVSSYNEQFF
CDR3nt: TGTGCCAGCGCCCAGGGGGTCAGCTCCTACAATGAGCAGTTCTTC
j_gene: TRBJ2-1
d_gene: TRBD1
abundance: NA
v_gene: TRBV7-3

CDR3aa: CASSLKGGGYNEQFF
CDR3nt: TGCGCCAGCAGCTTGAAAGGGGGCGGGTACAATGAGCAGTTCTTC
j_gene: TRBJ2-1
d_gene: TRBD1
abundance: few
v_gene: TRBV5-1

CDR3aa: CASSQERDRSYEQYF
CDR3nt: TGCGCCAGCAGCCAAGAACGGGACAGGTCCTACGAGCAGTACTTC
j_gene: TRBJ2-7
d_gene: TRBD1
abundance: few
v_gene: TRBV4-3

CDR3aa: CASSLTVQTGELFF
CDR3nt: TGTGCCAGCAGCTTAACGGTCCAGACCGGGGAGCTGTTTTTT
j_gene: TRBJ2-2
d_gene: NA
abundance: few
v_gene: TRBV7-3

CDR3aa: CASTPRASGVYNEQFF
CDR3nt: TGTGCCAGCACCCCCCGGGCTAGCGGGGTCTACAATGAGCAGTTCTTC
j_gene: TRBJ2-1
d_gene: TRBD2
abundance: NA
v_gene: TRBV2

CDR3aa: CAIMRSGNENEQYF
CDR3nt: TGTGCCATCATGCGCTCAGGGAATGAAAACGAGCAGTACTTC
j_gene: TRBJ2-7
d_gene: NA
abundance: NA
v_gene: TRBV10-3